One and the same sample provided the 27 T cell receptor beta chains below, sequenced in a study of blood T cells in healthy people across ages. It was with a sample-barcoded 5' primer and a J-beta primer mix that a second PCR of about 6 to 12 cycles was run. A single record per CDR3 protein comes from TCRdb applying MiXCR to the 5' RACE reads. The sample has 1.4 million to 1.5 million distinct CDR3 sequences; about 43% are singletons. The sequenced sample was blood. The receptors derive from a woman aged 18-29 years in good health.

This chain uses TRBV29-1 with TRBJ1-1; perhaps TRBD1 as D (6 bases). V lost 6 bases to trimming and J lost 0 bases, with 14 bases between them. CDR3 length: 14 amino acids. The germline gives CDR1 SQVTM, CDR2 ANQGSEA. The CDR3 DNA reads TGCAGCGTCATCCCAACAGGGATGAACACTGAAGCTTTCTTT. It translates to CSVIPTGMNTEAFF.

This clonotype was counted only a few times. This chain uses TRBV5-1 with TRBJ2-3; D not resolved. Trimming pared 4 bases from V and 4 bases from J, leaving 10 bases between. The germline V gene encodes CDR1 SGHRS and CDR2 YFSETQ. The CDR3 is 13 residues long. The CDR3, as DNA: TGCGCCAGCAGCGGCTCGGAATCAGATACGCAGTATTTT. As protein: CASSGSESDTQYF.

The rearrangement uses TRBV7-9 and TRBJ1-2; 8 nucleotides match TRBD1. Germline-derived CDR1 and CDR2 are SEHNR and FQNEAQ (reference sequence). With 4 bases clipped from V and 5 bases from J, the junction kept 6 bases outside the gene matches. The CDR3 has 14 residues. CDR3 in amino acids: CASSSSGQAYGYTF. Written as DNA, the CDR3 is TGTGCCAGCAGCTCCTCGGGACAGGCATATGGCTACACCTTC.

This clonotype came up a few times. The chain uses TRBV10-3 and TRBJ2-1; 9 nucleotides agree with TRBD2. This CDR3 spans 14 amino acids. V lost 2 bases, J lost 7 bases, and 3 bases stayed unmatched. Looked up from germline, CDR1 is ENHRY and CDR2 is SYGVKD. CDR3 in amino acids: CAISESGGWNEQFF. The CDR3 coding sequence is TGTGCCATCAGTGAGAGCGGGGGGTGGAATGAGCAGTTCTTC.

V gene TRBV7-8 combines with J gene TRBJ2-1; D not certain. This CDR3 contains 16 residues. Trimming shortened V by 2 bases and J by 0 bases, and 11 bases separated the two germline ends. Germline V gene sequence: CDR1 SGHVS, CDR2 FQNEAQ. The CDR3 DNA follows: TGTGCCAGCAGCTTAAGATCTAGTAGCTCCTACAATGAGCAGTTCTTC. As protein: CASSLRSSSSYNEQFF.

The chain has TRBV29-1 and TRBJ1-1, with 7 bases identical to TRBD1. The CDR3 runs to 13 residues. Germline V gene sequence: CDR1 SQVTM, CDR2 ANQGSEA. J gave up 0 bases and V 7 bases, and 5 bases lay outside the gene matches. CDR3 in amino acids: CSGRQGLNTEAFF. The CDR3, as DNA: TGCAGCGGTAGACAGGGACTGAACACTGAAGCTTTCTTT.

The J gene is TRBJ2-1, the V gene TRBV15; D possibly corresponds to TRBD2 (6 bases). V gave up 4 bases and J gave up 2 bases, with 12 bases separating them. CDR3 length: 15 residues. CDR1 is LNHNV and CDR2 is YYDKDF in the germline V gene (reference sequence). In DNA form, the CDR3 reads TGTGCCACCAGCACTTTAGCGGAGCCCTACAATGAGCAGTTCTTC. This translates into CATSTLAEPYNEQFF.

The chain couples TRBV6-1 to TRBJ2-7; a possible D gene is TRBD1 (6 bases). Germline V lookup: CDR1 MNHNS, CDR2 SASEGT. This CDR3 is 16 amino acids long. Between the trimmed V and J ends, which lost 10 bases and 0 bases, there was a span of 22 bases. CDR3 region: CAIQRTGITISYEQYF. The CDR3 region has the DNA TGTGCCATACAACGTACAGGGATAACCATCTCCTACGAGCAGTACTTC.

The genes are TRBV20-1 and TRBJ1-4; 9 bases map to TRBD1. This CDR3 is built from 16 residues. V trimming: 1 base; J trimming: 3 bases; junction bases outside the gene matches: 6. Germline loops: CDR1 DFQATT, CDR2 SNEGSKA (reference sequence). Here the CDR3 DNA reads TGCAGTGCTAGAGGTGGACAGGGGAAGTCTAATGAAAAACTGTTTTTT. Amino acid sequence: CSARGGQGKSNEKLFF.

This clonotype was seen a handful of times. The gene calls are TRBV4-1 and TRBJ1-2; 8 bases are a match to TRBD1. J lost 6 bases, V lost 0 bases, and 6 bases had no gene match. Germline CDR1 reads MGHRA; CDR2 reads YSYEKL. This CDR3 is built from 15 residues. CDR3 sequence (DNA): TGCGCCAGCAGCCAAGATCGACAGGGGCCGGATGGCTACACCTTC. Translation gives CASSQDRQGPDGYTF.

This clonotype was counted a few times. The rearrangement links TRBV20-1 to TRBJ2-3; D is possibly TRBD2 (5 bases). CDR1 and CDR2 from the germline V gene are DFQATT and SNEGSKA (reference sequence). The CDR3 has 16 amino acids. Trimming took off 1 base at V and 4 bases at J, with 18 bases between the two ends. This CDR3 is CSARVEARRFPDTQYF. The CDR3 bases are TGCAGTGCTAGAGTGGAGGCTAGGAGATTTCCAGATACGCAGTATTTT.

The CDR3 nucleotides are TGCAGCGGTGTATCGGTAGAGACCCAGTACTTC. As protein: CSGVSVETQYF. The chain carries TRBV29-1 and TRBJ2-5, with D unresolved. Germline loops: CDR1 SQVTM, CDR2 ANQGSEA. The CDR3 runs 11 residues. Trimming cost V 7 bases and J 4 bases, with 10 bases left between them.

The chain couples TRBV7-2 to TRBJ1-2; D not resolved. CDR1 and CDR2 (germline): SGHTA, FQGNSA. Trimming pared 5 bases from V and 0 bases from J, leaving 7 bases between. CDR3 length equals 13 residues. The CDR3 DNA follows: TGTGCCAGCAGCACCAGGTCTAACTATGGCTACACCTTC. It encodes CASSTRSNYGYTF.

This clonotype was found a few times. J is TRBJ2-5 and V is TRBV27; D perhaps matches TRBD2 (5 bases). V was cut by 6 bases and J by 6 bases, with 20 bases left in between. In germline, CDR1 is MNHEY, CDR2 SMNVEV (reference sequence). This CDR3 comprises 15 residues. The CDR3 protein is CASSKLAASRKTQYF. DNA of the CDR3: TGTGCCAGCAGCAAACTCGCGGCTAGCAGAAAGACCCAGTACTTC.

The CDR3 spells CASSSGDLGEKLFF. Here the CDR3 DNA reads TGCGCCAGCAGCTCGGGGGACTTAGGGGAAAAACTGTTTTTT. J is TRBJ1-4 and V is TRBV5-1, with a tentative D call TRBD1 (5 bases). With 3 bases removed from V and 8 bases from J, the gap between germline ends came to 14 bases. The CDR3 extends over 14 amino acids. From germline, CDR1 is SGHRS and CDR2 YFSETQ.

The rearrangement links TRBV6-5 to TRBJ1-1, with 9 bases identical to TRBD1. The CDR3 totals 16 residues. V trimming: 8 bases; J trimming: 0 bases; junction bases outside the gene matches: 10. From germline, CDR1 is MNHEY and CDR2 SVGAGI. In DNA, the CDR3 is TGTGCCAGCCACCGCCACGGACAGGGGATGAACACTGAAGCTTTCTTT. Translated: CASHRHGQGMNTEAFF.

This clonotype appeared a few times. The chain is built from TRBV29-1 and TRBJ2-7, with 9 bases identical to TRBD1. V dropped 0 bases and J dropped 4; count of bases not matched to a gene: 7. In germline, CDR1 is SQVTM, CDR2 ANQGSEA. The CDR3 has 15 amino acids. The CDR3 loop reads CSVEDLGQGSYEQYF. The CDR3 nucleotides are TGCAGCGTTGAAGATCTGGGACAGGGTTCTTACGAGCAGTACTTC.

This clonotype occurred a few times. The chain couples TRBV20-1 to TRBJ2-7, with D maybe TRBD2 (5 bases). V was trimmed by 6 bases and J by 3 bases, leaving 12 bases between them. The CDR3 consists of 12 residues. Germline-derived CDR1 and CDR2 are DFQATT and SNEGSKA (reference sequence). The CDR3 bases are TGCAGTGCCGCTGAGGGAGTCTACGAGCAGTACTTC. It specifies CSAAEGVYEQYF.

In its sample, this clonotype was seen a few times. This sequence joins TRBV7-9 and TRBJ2-1, with D possibly being TRBD1 (6 bases). The CDR3 length is 13 residues. The germline V gene encodes CDR1 SEHNR and CDR2 FQNEAQ (reference sequence). The V end was cut by 5 bases, the J end by 9 bases, with 14 bases between. In DNA, the CDR3 is TGTGCCAGCAGCCTAGGGACATACGTTGAGCAGTTCTTC. This gives the protein CASSLGTYVEQFF.

This clonotype was detected a few times. The J gene is TRBJ2-3, the V gene TRBV4-2; 9 bases line up with TRBD2. The CDR3 contains 15 residues. CDR1 and CDR2 from the germline V gene are LGHNA and YNFKEQ. With V trimmed by 0 bases and J by 7 bases, 5 bases remained unmatched. The CDR3 loop reads CASSQEAGGSYTQYF. The CDR3 coding sequence is TGTGCCAGCAGCCAAGAGGCGGGGGGGTCTTATACGCAGTATTTT.

The genes are TRBV5-5 and TRBJ2-1; 11 nucleotides agree with TRBD2. Germline CDR1 is SGHKS and CDR2 is YYEKEE (reference sequence). V lost 0 bases to trimming and J lost 5 bases; unmatched junction nucleotides: 1. The CDR3 loop spans 15 amino acids. The CDR3 sequence is CASSLEGLADNEQFF. Here the CDR3 DNA reads TGTGCCAGCAGCTTGGAGGGACTAGCGGACAATGAGCAGTTCTTC.

V and J are TRBV20-1 and TRBJ2-3; 12 bases line up with TRBD2. The germline CDR1 and CDR2 sequences are DFQATT and SNEGSKA (reference sequence). V shed 3 bases and J 7 bases; nucleotides not matched to a gene: 5. The CDR3 length is 14 residues. As DNA, the CDR3 is TGCAGTGCTAGCCTAGCGGGGGGGCTAAATACGCAGTATTTT. The encoded protein is CSASLAGGLNTQYF.

The genes are TRBV20-1 and TRBJ1-4, with D unclear. Germline lookup yields CDR1 DFQATT and CDR2 SNEGSKA (reference sequence). The V end lost 6 bases, the J end lost 9 bases, and 11 bases lay between the germline ends. This CDR3 region has 11 residues. Here the CDR3 reads CSAALGKKLFF. The CDR3 DNA reads as TGCAGTGCCGCTCTTGGGAAAAAACTGTTTTTT.

The chain combines TRBV7-2 with TRBJ2-7; 8 nucleotides line up with TRBD2. The germline V gene has CDR1 SGHTA and CDR2 FQGNSA. The CDR3 extends over 16 amino acids. V lost 5 bases, J lost 0 bases, and 9 bases stayed unmatched. DNA of the CDR3: TGTGCCAGCAGCCGAAATAGCGGGACTTACTCCTACGAGCAGTACTTC. Translated: CASSRNSGTYSYEQYF.

This clonotype came up a few times. The chain carries TRBV10-3 and TRBJ1-1, with D perhaps TRBD1 (5 bases). The CDR3 loop spans 12 amino acids. V gave up 7 bases and J gave up 1 base, with 7 bases separating them. Germline values: CDR1 ENHRY, CDR2 SYGVKD. In DNA form, the CDR3 reads TGTGCCATCACCGGGGGGAACACTGAAGCTTTCTTT. Protein sequence: CAITGGNTEAFF.

The V and J genes are TRBV12-3 or TRBV12-4 and TRBJ1-4; weak D call: TRBD1 (5 bases). V gave up 4 bases and J gave up 2 bases, with 20 bases separating them. The CDR3 extends over 18 amino acids. The CDR3 sequence: CASSSSGATTQTNEKLFF. Written as DNA, the CDR3 is TGTGCCAGCAGTTCATCCGGGGCCACAACACAGACTAATGAAAAACTGTTTTTT.

This clonotype was seen a handful of times. The chain uses TRBV4-1 and TRBJ2-2; D ambiguous. Between the trimmed V and J ends, which lost 5 bases and 6 bases, there was a span of 10 bases. The CDR3 is made up of 13 amino acids. From germline, CDR1 is MGHRA and CDR2 YSYEKL. The CDR3 region has the DNA TGCGCCAGCAGCTCCCTAGGGCCCGGGGAGCTGTTTTTT. As protein: CASSSLGPGELFF.